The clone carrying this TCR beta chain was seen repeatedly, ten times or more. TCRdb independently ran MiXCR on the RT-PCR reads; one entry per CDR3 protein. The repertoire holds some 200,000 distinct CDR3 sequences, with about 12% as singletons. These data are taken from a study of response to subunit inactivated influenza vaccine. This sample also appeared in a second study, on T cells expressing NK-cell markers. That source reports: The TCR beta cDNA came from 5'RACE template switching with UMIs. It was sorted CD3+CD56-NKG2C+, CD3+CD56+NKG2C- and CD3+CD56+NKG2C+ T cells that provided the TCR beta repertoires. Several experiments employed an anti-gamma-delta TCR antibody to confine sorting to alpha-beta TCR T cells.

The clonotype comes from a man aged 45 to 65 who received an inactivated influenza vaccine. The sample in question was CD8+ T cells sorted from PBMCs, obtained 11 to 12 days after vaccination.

In DNA, the CDR3 is TGTGCCAGCAGTCCCACAGGGGCGGTCACAGATACGCAGTATTTT. This codes for CASSPTGAVTDTQYF. The gene calls are TRBV12-3 or TRBV12-4 and TRBJ2-3; 7 bases match TRBD1. V was clipped by 5 bases and J by 2 bases; unmatched bases: 7. CDR3 length: 15 residues.